This T cell receptor (beta chain) was captured by sequencing in a study of blood T cells in healthy people across ages. There are a few counts of this clonotype. V dropped 0 bases and J dropped 3; count of bases not matched to a gene: 5. Germline CDR1 SGDLS, CDR2 YYNGEE. The CDR3 is 15 residues long. Primed by a sample-barcoded 5' primer and a J-beta primer mix, a second PCR proceeded for about 6 to 12 cycles. A template-switch adaptor containing 12 random nucleotides labeled each cDNA molecule. Every sample produced at least 2.5 million CDR3-containing paired-end reads. TCRdb ran MiXCR on the 5' RACE reads and lists one entry per CDR3 protein. Found here are about 650,000 distinct CDR3 sequences, roughly 32% of them singletons; the top ten hold 15%.

The specimen sequenced was blood. The V gene is TRBV9, the J gene TRBJ1-2; 7 bases are shared with TRBD1. The clonotype comes from an elderly woman in good health. The CDR3 loop reads CASSVVAGGDYGYTF. The CDR3 DNA sequence: TGTGCCAGCAGCGTAGTAGCAGGGGGTGACTATGGCTACACCTTC.